The TCR beta chain under discussion was sequenced for a study of response to subunit inactivated influenza vaccine. Study-level findings and limits: New T cells are recruited in small numbers by each seasonal influenza vaccination, according to the authors' suggestion.

TCRdb itself ran the RT-PCR reads through MiXCR, one entry per CDR3 protein. Of 600,000 to 700,000 distinct CDR3 sequences listed, around 15% are singletons. This clonotype was detected a few times. Antigen: not known. Here the sequenced sample was PBMCs from blood, taken less than 15 days before vaccination. The sequence was obtained from a man aged 50 to 59 who received an inactivated influenza vaccine.

CDR3 sequence (DNA): TGTGCCAGCAGTTACTCGAAATCGCGCCAGGGAAAAATCGATGAGCAGTTCTTC. This translates into CASSYSKSRQGKIDEQFF. V is TRBV6-2 or TRBV6-3 and J is TRBJ2-1; TRBD1 might be the D (5 bases). CDR1 and CDR2 (germline): MNHEY, SVGEGT. V gave up 0 bases and J gave up 8 bases, with 23 bases separating them. This CDR3 region has 18 residues.